The sequence of this T cell receptor beta chain was determined in a study of cytomegalovirus exposure and HLA in healthy donors. Germline lookup yields CDR1 SNHLY and CDR2 FYNNEI. Trimming pared 7 bases from V and 4 bases from J, leaving 10 bases between. The CDR3 is 13 residues long. PCR involved 60 Vbeta and 13 Jbeta primers. The repertoire was sequenced with immunoSEQ multiplex PCR; TCRdb's copy has only in-frame clones and lacks some. Of about 160,000 clones in the sample, about 76% were seen once. This rearrangement joins TRBV2 to TRBJ1-4; D is ambiguous. Specimen: PBMCs. The TCR sequence derives from a male donor in good health and CMV-seropositive. As DNA, the CDR3 is TGTGCCAGCACCCCAGGCTATAATGAAAAACTGTTTTTT. Protein product: CASTPGYNEKLFF.